The 4 T cell receptor beta chains reported below all come from one sample, sequenced in a study of blood T cell repertoires in COVID-19. The protocol was immunoSEQ multiplex PCR, while the TCRdb copy is restricted to in-frame clones and leaves out a portion. The sample lists about 69,000 clones; around 88% were seen once. Material: peripheral blood. These TCRs come from a man aged 35 to 55 with COVID-19, enrolled during active disease.

V gene TRBV30 combines with J gene TRBJ1-2, with D maybe TRBD1 (5 bases). Trimming removed 1 base at V and 5 bases at J, with 14 bases between. The CDR3 sequence is 14 residues long. Germline loops: CDR1 GTSNPN, CDR2 SVGIG (reference sequence). CDR3 bases: TGTGCCTGGAGTGGGGGCGGGGCTGGATATGGCTACACCTTC. It is translated as CAWSGGGAGYGYTF.

The chain recombines TRBV6-6 with TRBJ1-2, with TRBD1 identical over 7 bases. This CDR3 is 14 amino acids long. V shed 6 bases and J 6 bases; nucleotides not matched to a gene: 10. CDR1 and CDR2 (germline): MNHNY, SVGAGI (reference sequence). The CDR3 nucleotides are TGTGCCAGCAGAACCGAGACAGGGAAGGATGGCTACACCTTC. Protein product: CASRTETGKDGYTF.

The V gene is TRBV2, the J gene TRBJ1-3; 7 nucleotides agree with TRBD1. Germline V lookup: CDR1 SNHLY, CDR2 FYNNEI. This CDR3 is built from 12 residues. The V and J ends lost 10 bases and 4 bases, in that order; junction bases with no gene match: 4. The CDR3 sequence is CATRGQGNTIYF. The CDR3 coding sequence is TGTGCCACCCGGGGACAGGGAAACACCATATATTTT.

This chain links TRBV7-6 with TRBJ2-5, with 15 positions matching TRBD2. The CDR3 contains 17 residues. The V gene end was trimmed by 5 bases and the J gene end by 5 bases; junction bases not matched to a gene: 9. CDR1 is SGHVS, CDR2 FNYEAQ, per germline. CDR3 coding DNA: TGTGCCAGCAGCCCGACGGGACTAGCGGGGGGCGGGGAGACCCAGTACTTC. It translates to CASSPTGLAGGGETQYF.